Sequencing of this T cell receptor delta chain was carried out in a study of γδ T cells in repeated Plasmodium falciparum infection. Flow sorting of PBMC yielded separate Vgamma9/Vdelta2+ and Vdelta2-negative gammadelta T cell populations for bulk repertoire analysis. TCRdb made new clone calls on the multiplex PCR reads using CATT. Here the sample spans approximately 50,000 delta-chain clones, around 2% being singletons. With regard to this clone: The protein in TCRdb stems from a much larger clone and differs at residue 18 from this DNA's translation, likely a read error; here the protein is translated from the DNA.

Germline lookup yields CDR1 GEAIGNYY and CDR2 EKD. This CDR3 contains 21 residues. The chain carries TRDV2 and TRDJ3; 10 bases are shared with TRDD3. The J gene was missing in TCRdb and was found by matching the end of the DNA to germline. The clonotype comes from a pool of human donors (malaria-infected and uninfected, not separated). Sequenced input: gamma-delta T cells from blood. The chain's CDR3 is CACDKLMGDTKTNWDTRRMFF. The CDR3 DNA sequence: TGTGCCTGTGACAAGTTGATGGGGGATACCAAAACGAACTGGGACACCCGACGGATGTTTTTC.